This T cell receptor (beta chain) was retrieved from a study of neurological immune-mediated disorders. This clonotype was counted at least ten times. TCRdb re-called the 5' RACE reads through MiXCR, storing one row per CDR3 protein. The sample carries around 49,000 distinct CDR3 sequences, about 13% recorded once. Stated time point: longitudinal time-point 3. Between the trimmed V and J ends, which lost 4 bases and 4 bases, there was a span of 7 bases. The CDR3 extends over 13 amino acids. The germline V gene has CDR1 LGHDT and CDR2 YNNKEL (reference sequence). The sequencing sample was made of PBMCs. This receptor was identified in a male donor with HTLV-1-associated myelopathy (HAM/TSP). V is TRBV3-1 and J is TRBJ1-4; D gene unclear. Here the CDR3 reads CASSLGRNEKLFF. DNA for the CDR3: TGTGCCAGCAGCCTAGGACGTAATGAAAAACTGTTTTTT.